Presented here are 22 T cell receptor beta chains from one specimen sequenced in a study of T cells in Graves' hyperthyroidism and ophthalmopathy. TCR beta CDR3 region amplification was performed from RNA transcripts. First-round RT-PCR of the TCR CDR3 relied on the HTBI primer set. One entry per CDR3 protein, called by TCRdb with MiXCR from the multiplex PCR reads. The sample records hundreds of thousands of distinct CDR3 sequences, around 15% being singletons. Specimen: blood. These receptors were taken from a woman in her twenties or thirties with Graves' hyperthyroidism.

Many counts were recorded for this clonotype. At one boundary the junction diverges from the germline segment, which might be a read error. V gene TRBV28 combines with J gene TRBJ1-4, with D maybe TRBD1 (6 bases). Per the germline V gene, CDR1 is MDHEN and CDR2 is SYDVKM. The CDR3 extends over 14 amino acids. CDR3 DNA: TGTGCCAGCCGTTTCTCTAAGGCGGGGGCAAAACTGTTTTTT. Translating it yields CASRFSKAGAKLFF.

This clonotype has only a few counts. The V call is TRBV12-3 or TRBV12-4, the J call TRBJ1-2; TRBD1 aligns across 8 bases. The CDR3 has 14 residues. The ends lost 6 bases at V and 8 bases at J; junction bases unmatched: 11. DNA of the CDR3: TGTGCCAGCAGCCCGGGACAGGATTATAGGGGCTACACCTTC. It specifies CASSPGQDYRGYTF.

This chain's CDR3 is CASSFSRRQVSGANVLTF. The CDR3 DNA follows: TGTGCCAGCAGTTTTTCCCGAAGACAGGTTTCTGGGGCCAACGTCCTGACTTTC. This sequence joins TRBV28 and TRBJ2-6; a possible D gene is TRBD1 (6 bases). Germline V gene lookup returns CDR1 MDHEN and CDR2 SYDVKM. The V and J ends lost 3 bases and 1 base respectively, with 16 bases between them. This CDR3 contains 18 residues.

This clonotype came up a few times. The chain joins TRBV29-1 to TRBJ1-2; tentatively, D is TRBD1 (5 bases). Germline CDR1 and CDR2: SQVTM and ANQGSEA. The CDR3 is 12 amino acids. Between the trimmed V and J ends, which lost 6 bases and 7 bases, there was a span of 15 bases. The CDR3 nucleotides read TGCAGCGTGCGAGAGGGGTGGTTTGGCTACACCTTC. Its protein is CSVREGWFGYTF.

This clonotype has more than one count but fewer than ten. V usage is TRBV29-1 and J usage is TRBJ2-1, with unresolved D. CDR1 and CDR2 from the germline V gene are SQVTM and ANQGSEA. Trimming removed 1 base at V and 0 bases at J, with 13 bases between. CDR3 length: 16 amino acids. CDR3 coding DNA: TGCAGCGTTGAAGCGCTAAGGACGGACTCCTACAATGAGCAGTTCTTC. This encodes CSVEALRTDSYNEQFF.

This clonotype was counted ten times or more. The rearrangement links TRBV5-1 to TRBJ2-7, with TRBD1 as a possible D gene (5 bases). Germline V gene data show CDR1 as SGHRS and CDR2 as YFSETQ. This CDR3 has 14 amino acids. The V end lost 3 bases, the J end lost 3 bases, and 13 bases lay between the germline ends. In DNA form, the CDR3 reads TGCGCCAGCAGCTCCCTTCCAGGGATCTACGAGCAGTACTTC. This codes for CASSSLPGIYEQYF.

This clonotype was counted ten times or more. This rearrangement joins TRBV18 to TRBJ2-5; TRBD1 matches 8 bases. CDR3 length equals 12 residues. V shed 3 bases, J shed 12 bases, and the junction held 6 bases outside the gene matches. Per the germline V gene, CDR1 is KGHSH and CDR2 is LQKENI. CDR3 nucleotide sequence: TGTGCCAGCTCACCCGAGTCAGGGGGCGAGTACTTC. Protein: CASSPESGGEYF. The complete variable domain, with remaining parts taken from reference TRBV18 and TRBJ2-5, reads NAGVMQNPRHLVRRRGQEARLRCSPMKGHSHVYWYRQLPEEGLKFMVYLQKENIIDESGMPKERFSAEFPKEGPSILRIQQVVRGDSAAYFCASSPESGGEYFGPGTRLLVL.

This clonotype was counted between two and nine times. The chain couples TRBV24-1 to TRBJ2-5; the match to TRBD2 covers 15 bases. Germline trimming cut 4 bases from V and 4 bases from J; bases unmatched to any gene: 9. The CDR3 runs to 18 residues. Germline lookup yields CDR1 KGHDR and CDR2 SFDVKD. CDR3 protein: CATSEWTSGRASPETQYF. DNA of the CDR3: TGTGCCACCAGTGAGTGGACTAGCGGGAGGGCCTCCCCAGAGACCCAGTACTTC.

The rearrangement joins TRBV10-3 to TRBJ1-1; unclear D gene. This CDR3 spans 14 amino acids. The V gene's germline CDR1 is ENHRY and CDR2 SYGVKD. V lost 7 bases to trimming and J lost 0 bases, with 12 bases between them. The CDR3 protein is CAIKSTEMNTEAFF. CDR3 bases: TGTGCCATCAAGTCTACCGAAATGAACACTGAAGCTTTCTTT.

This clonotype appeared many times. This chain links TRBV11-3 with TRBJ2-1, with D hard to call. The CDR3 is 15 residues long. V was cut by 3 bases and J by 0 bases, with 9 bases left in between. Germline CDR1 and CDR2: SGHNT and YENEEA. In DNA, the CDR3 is TGTGCCAGCAGCTTGTCCGGAAACTCCTACAATGAGCAGTTCTTC. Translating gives CASSLSGNSYNEQFF.

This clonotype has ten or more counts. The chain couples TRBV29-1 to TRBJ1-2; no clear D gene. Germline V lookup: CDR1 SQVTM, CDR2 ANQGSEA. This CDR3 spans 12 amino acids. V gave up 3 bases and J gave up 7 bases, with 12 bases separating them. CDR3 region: CSVDRVSGGYTF. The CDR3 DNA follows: TGCAGCGTTGATCGGGTTAGCGGTGGCTACACCTTC. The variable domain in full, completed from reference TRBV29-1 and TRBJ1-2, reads SAVISQKPSRDICQRGTSLTIQCQVDSQVTMMFWYRQQPGQSLTLIATANQGSEATYESGFVIDKFPISRPNLTFSTLTVSNMSPEDSSIYLCSVDRVSGGYTFGSGTRLTVV.

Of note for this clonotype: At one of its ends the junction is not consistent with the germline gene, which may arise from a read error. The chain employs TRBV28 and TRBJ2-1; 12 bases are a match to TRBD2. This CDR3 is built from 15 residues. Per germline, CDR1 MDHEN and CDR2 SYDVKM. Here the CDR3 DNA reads TGTGCCAGCAGTTTGCTAGCGGGAGGGTCCCGAGAGCAGTCCTTC. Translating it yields CASSLLAGGSREQSF.

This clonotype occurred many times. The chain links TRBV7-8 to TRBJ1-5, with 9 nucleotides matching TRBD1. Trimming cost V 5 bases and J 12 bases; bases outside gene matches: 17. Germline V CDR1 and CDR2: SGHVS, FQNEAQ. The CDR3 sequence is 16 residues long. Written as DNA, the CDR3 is TGTGCCAGCAGCACCAGCCCCGGGACAGGGATTTGGGTCCAGCATTTT. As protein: CASSTSPGTGIWVQHF.

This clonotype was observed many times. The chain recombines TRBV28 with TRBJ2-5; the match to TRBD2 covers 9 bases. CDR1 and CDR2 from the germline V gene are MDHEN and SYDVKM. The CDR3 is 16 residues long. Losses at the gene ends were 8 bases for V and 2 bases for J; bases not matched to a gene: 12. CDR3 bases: TGTGCCAGCCCCCCGGCAACTAGCGGGCTTCAAGAGACCCAGTACTTC. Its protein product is CASPPATSGLQETQYF.

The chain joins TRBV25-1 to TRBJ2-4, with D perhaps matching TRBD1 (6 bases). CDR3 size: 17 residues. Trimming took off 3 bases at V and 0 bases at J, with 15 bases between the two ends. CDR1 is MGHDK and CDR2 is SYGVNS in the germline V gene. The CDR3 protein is CASSEGTGSLAKNIQYF. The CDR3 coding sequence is TGTGCCAGCAGTGAGGGCACAGGGTCTCTAGCCAAAAACATTCAGTACTTC.

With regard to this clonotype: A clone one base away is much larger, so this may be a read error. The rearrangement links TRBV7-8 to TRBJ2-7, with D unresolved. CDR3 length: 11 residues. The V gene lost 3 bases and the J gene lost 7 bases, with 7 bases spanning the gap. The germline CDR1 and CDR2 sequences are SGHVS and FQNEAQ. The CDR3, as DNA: TGTGCCAGCAGCTTGATGCGTGAGCAGTACTTC. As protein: CASSLMREQYF.

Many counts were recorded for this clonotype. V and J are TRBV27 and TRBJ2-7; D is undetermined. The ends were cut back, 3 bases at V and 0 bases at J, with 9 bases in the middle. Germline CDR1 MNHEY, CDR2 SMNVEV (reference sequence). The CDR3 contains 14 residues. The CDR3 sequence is CASSFIGPSYEQYF. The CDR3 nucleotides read TGTGCCAGCAGTTTTATAGGGCCCTCCTACGAGCAGTACTTC.

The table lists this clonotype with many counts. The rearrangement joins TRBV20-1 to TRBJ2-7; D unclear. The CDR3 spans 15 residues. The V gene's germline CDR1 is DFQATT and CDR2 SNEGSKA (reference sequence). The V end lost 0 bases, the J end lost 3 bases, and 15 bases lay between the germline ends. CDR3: CSARDRRTANYEQYF. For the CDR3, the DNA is TGCAGTGCTAGAGATCGCCGGACGGCGAACTACGAGCAGTACTTC.

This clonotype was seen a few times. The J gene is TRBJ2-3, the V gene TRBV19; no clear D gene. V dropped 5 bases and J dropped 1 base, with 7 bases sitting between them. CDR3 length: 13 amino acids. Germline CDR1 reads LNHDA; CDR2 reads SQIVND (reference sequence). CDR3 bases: TGTGCCAGTAGTTCTCAACGCACAGATACGCAGTATTTT. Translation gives CASSSQRTDTQYF.

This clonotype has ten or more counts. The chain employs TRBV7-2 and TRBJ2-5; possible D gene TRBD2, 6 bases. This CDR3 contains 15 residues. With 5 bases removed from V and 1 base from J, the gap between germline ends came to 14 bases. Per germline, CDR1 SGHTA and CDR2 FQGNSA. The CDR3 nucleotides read TGTGCCAGCAGCCCCCGACTAGTAAGCCAAGAGACCCAGTACTTC. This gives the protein CASSPRLVSQETQYF.

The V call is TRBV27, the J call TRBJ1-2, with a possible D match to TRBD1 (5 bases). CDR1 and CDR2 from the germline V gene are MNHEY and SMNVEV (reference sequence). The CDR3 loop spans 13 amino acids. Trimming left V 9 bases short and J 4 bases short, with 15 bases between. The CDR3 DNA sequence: TGTGCCAGTTTCTCCCAGGGAAGCTATGGCTACACCTTC. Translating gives CASFSQGSYGYTF.

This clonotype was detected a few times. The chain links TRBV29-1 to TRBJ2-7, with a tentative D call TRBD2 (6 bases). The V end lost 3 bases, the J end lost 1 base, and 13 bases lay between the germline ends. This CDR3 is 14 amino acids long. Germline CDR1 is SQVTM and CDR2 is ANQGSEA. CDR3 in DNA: TGCAGCGTTGAGAATAAGGGACTTTCCTACGAGCAGTACTTC. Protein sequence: CSVENKGLSYEQYF.